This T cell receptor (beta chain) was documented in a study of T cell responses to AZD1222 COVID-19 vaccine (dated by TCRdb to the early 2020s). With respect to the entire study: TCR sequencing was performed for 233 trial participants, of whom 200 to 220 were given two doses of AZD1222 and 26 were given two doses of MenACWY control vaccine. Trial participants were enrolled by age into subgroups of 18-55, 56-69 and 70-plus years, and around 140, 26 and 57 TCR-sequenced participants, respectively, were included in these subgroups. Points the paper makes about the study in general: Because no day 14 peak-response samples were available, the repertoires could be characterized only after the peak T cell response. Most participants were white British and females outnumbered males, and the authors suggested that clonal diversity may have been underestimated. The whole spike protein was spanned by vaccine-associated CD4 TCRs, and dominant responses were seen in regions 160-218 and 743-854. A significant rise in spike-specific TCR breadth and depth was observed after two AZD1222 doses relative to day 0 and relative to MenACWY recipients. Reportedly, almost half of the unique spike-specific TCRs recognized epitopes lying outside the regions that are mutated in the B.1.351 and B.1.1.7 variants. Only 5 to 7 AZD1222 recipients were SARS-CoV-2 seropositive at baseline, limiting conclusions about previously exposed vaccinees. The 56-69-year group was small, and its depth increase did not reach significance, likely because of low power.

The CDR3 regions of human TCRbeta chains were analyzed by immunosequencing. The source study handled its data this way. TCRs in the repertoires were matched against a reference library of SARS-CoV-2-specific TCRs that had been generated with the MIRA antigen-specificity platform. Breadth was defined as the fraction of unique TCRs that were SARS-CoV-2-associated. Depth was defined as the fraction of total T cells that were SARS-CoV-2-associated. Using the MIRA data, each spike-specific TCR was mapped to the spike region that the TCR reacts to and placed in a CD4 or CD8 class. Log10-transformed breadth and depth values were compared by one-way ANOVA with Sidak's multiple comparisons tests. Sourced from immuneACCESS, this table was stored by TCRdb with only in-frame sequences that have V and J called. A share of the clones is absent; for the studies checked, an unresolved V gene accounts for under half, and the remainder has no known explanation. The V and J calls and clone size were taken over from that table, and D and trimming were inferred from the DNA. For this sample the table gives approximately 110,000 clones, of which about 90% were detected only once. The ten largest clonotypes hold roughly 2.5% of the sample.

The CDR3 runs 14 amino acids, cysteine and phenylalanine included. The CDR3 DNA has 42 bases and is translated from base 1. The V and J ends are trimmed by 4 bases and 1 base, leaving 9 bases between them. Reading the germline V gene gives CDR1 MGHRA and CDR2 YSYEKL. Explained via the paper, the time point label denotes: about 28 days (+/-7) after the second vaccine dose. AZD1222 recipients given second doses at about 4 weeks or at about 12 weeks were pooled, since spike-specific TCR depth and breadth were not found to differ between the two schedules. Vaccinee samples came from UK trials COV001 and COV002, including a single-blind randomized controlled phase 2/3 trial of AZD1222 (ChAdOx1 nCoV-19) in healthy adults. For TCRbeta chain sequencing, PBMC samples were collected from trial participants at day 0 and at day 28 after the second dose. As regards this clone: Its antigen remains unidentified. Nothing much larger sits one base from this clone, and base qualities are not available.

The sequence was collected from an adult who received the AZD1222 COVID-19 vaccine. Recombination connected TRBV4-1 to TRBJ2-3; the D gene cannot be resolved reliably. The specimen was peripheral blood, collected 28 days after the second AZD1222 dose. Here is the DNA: TGCGCCAGCAGCCTAGCTTATGGCACAGATACGCAGTATTTT. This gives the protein CASSLAYGTDTQYF.